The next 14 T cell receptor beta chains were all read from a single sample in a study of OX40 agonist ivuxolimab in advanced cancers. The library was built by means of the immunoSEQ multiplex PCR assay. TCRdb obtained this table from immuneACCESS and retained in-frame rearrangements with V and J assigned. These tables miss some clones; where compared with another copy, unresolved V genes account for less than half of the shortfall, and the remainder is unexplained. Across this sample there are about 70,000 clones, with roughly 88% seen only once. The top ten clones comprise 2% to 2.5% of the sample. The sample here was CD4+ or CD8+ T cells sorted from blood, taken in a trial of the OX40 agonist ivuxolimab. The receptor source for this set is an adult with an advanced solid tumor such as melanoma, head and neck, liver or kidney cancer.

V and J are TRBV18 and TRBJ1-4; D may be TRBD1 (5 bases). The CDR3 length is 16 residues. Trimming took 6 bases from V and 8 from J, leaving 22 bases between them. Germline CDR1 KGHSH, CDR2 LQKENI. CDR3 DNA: TGTGCCAGCTCCACCGGACGGGCAGGGAGAGAAGAAAAACTGTTTTTT. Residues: CASSTGRAGREEKLFF.

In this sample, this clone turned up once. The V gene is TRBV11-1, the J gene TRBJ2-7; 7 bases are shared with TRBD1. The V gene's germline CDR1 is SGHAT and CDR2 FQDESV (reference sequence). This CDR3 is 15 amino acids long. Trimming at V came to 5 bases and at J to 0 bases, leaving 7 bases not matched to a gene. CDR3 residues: CASSTLTGSSYEQYF. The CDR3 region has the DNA TGTGCCAGCAGCACCCTGACAGGGAGCTCCTACGAGCAGTACTTC.

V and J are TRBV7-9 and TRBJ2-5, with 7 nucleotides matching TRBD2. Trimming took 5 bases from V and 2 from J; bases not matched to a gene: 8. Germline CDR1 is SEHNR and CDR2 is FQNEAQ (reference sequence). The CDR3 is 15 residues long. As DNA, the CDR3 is TGTGCCAGCAGCCAAGGGAGGGGAGCACAAGAGACCCAGTACTTC. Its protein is CASSQGRGAQETQYF.

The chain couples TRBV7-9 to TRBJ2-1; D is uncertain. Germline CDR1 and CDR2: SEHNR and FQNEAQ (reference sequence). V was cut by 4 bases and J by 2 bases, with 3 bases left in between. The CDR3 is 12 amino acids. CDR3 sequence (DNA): TGTGCCAGCAGCTCACCCTACAATGAGCAGTTCTTC. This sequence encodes CASSSPYNEQFF.

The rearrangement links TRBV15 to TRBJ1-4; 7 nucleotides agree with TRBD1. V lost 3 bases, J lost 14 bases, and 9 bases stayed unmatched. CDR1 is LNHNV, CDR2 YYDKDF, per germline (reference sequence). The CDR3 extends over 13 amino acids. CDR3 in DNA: TGTGCCACCAGCAGGGGAACAGGGGTACGGCTGTTTTTT. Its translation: CATSRGTGVRLFF.

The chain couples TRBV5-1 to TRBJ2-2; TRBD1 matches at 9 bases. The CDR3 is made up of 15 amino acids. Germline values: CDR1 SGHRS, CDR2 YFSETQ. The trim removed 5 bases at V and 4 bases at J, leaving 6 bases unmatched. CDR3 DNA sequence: TGCGCCAGCAGTTGGACAGGGGCGGGCACCGGGGAGCTGTTTTTT. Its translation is CASSWTGAGTGELFF.

The chain's CDR3 is CASSLDGETYEQYF. CDR3 in DNA: TGTGCCAGCAGCTTGGACGGGGAGACCTACGAGCAGTACTTC. The chain joins TRBV9 to TRBJ2-7; D is possibly TRBD2 (5 bases). The length of the CDR3 is 14 residues. Trimming took off 4 bases at V and 2 bases at J, with 13 bases between the two ends. Germline V CDR1 and CDR2: SGDLS, YYNGEE.

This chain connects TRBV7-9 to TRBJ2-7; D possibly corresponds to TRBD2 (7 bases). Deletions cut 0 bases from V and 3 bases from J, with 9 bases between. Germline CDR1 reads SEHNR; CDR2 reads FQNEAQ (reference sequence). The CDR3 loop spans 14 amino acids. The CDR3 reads CASSLARGGYEQYF. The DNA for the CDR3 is TGTGCCAGCAGCTTAGCGAGGGGGGGCTACGAGCAGTACTTC. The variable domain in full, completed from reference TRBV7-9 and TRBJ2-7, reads DTGVSQNPRHKITKRGQNVTFRCDPISEHNRLYWYRQTLGQGPEFLTYFQNEAQLEKSRLLSDRFSAERPKGSFSTLEIQRTEQGDSAMYLCASSLARGGYEQYFGPGTRLTVT.

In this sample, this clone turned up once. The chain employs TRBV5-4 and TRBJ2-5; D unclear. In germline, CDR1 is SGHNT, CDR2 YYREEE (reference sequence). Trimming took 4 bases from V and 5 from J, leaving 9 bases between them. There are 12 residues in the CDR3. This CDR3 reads CASSAERETQYF. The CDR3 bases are TGTGCCAGCAGCGCCGAACGGGAGACCCAGTACTTC.

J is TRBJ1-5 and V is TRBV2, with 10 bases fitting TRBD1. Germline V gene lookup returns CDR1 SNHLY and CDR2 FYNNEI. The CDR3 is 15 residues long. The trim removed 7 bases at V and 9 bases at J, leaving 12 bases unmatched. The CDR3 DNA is TGTGCCAGCAATCTAGAGACAGGGGGCGCAGGGCCCCAGCATTTT. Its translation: CASNLETGGAGPQHF.

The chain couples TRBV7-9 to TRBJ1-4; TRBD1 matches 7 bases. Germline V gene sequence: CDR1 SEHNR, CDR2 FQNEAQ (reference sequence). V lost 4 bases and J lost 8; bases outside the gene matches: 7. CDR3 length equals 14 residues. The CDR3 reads CASSSGTGDEKLFF. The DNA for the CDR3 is TGTGCCAGCAGCTCGGGAACAGGGGACGAAAAACTGTTTTTT.

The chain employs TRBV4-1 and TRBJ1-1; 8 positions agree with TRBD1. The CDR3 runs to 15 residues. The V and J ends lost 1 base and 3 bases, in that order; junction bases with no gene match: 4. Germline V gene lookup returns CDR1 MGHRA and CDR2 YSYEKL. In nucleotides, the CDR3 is TGCGCCAGCAGCCAAGGTCAGGGGGCGGACACTGAAGCTTTCTTT. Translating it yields CASSQGQGADTEAFF.

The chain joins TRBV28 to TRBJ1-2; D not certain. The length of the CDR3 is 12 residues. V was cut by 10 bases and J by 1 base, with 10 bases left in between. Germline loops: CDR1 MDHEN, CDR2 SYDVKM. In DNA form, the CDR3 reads TGTGCCACCGCCACAGTTAACTATGGCTACACCTTC. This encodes CATATVNYGYTF.

DNA for the CDR3: TGTGCCAGCAGCGACAGGGGTCTTCGAGAGACCCAGTACTTC. Translating gives CASSDRGLRETQYF. The chain combines TRBV6-1 with TRBJ2-5, with 8 bases that match TRBD1. This CDR3 is built from 14 residues. CDR1 and CDR2 from the germline V gene are MNHNS and SASEGT. V shed 6 bases and J 4 bases; nucleotides not matched to a gene: 7.